Presented here are 7 T cell receptor beta chains from one specimen sequenced in a study of T cells in Graves' hyperthyroidism and ophthalmopathy. Using RNA transcripts as the source, TCR beta CDR3 regions were amplified. HTBI primers were employed in a first-round RT-PCR of the TCR CDR3. TCRdb fed the multiplex PCR reads into MiXCR, producing one record per CDR3 protein. The sample contains roughly 740,000 distinct CDR3 sequences, roughly 15% of which appear only once. Sequencing was carried out using blood. These TCRs come from a man between 18 and 35 years old with Graves' hyperthyroidism.

This clonotype was observed many times. This rearrangement joins TRBV18 to TRBJ1-2; a weak D match, TRBD1 (6 bases). Deletions cut 6 bases from V and 3 bases from J, with 14 bases between. Germline CDR1 is KGHSH and CDR2 is LQKENI. This CDR3 is built from 14 residues. The CDR3: CASSSTAGDYGYTF. CDR3 coding DNA: TGTGCCAGCTCCAGCACCGCAGGGGACTATGGCTACACCTTC. Full variable domain (outside the CDR3, taken from reference TRBV18 and TRBJ1-2): NAGVMQNPRHLVRRRGQEARLRCSPMKGHSHVYWYRQLPEEGLKFMVYLQKENIIDESGMPKERFSAEFPKEGPSILRIQQVVRGDSAAYFCASSSTAGDYGYTFGSGTRLTVV.

This clonotype was seen more than once but under ten times. The V and J genes are TRBV28 and TRBJ1-4; possibly TRBD1 for D (5 bases). CDR1 and CDR2 from the germline V gene are MDHEN and SYDVKM. CDR3 size: 14 residues. V was pared by 5 bases and J by 5 bases, with 12 bases between. In nucleotides, the CDR3 is TGTGCCAGCAGTCGGACAAGCTTAAATGAAAAACTGTTTTTT. Its protein product is CASSRTSLNEKLFF.

This clonotype was observed a handful of times. The chain links TRBV27 to TRBJ2-5, with a possible D match to TRBD1 (5 bases). Germline V gene lookup returns CDR1 MNHEY and CDR2 SMNVEV (reference sequence). This CDR3 region has 13 residues. V lost 5 bases and J 10 bases, leaving 17 bases between the germline ends. The DNA of the CDR3 is TGTGCCAGCAGTACCCAGGGTTCTGGGGACCAGTACTTC. Protein sequence: CASSTQGSGDQYF.

J is TRBJ2-5 and V is TRBV6-1, with 8 positions matching TRBD2. The CDR3 contains 16 residues. Looked up from germline, CDR1 is MNHNS and CDR2 is SASEGT. The trim removed 5 bases at V and 0 bases at J, leaving 8 bases unmatched. CDR3 bases: TGTGCCAGCAGTTCCCAACGGGAGGGATACCAAGAGACCCAGTACTTC. This translates into CASSSQREGYQETQYF.

V usage is TRBV20-1 and J usage is TRBJ1-1; a possible D gene is TRBD1 (6 bases). Trimming shortened V by 0 bases and J by 6 bases, and 14 bases separated the two germline ends. The CDR3 length is 14 residues. In germline, CDR1 is DFQATT, CDR2 SNEGSKA (reference sequence). The CDR3 protein is CSARDSRGPPEAFF. The CDR3 DNA follows: TGCAGTGCTAGAGATTCCAGGGGACCACCTGAAGCTTTCTTT.

This clonotype has ten or more counts. The DNA of the CDR3 is TGTGCCAGCAGTCGGTTCGTAGACTACGAGCAGTACTTC. Translating it yields CASSRFVDYEQYF. The J gene is TRBJ2-7, the V gene TRBV3-1, with no clear D. Germline V gives CDR1 LGHDT, CDR2 YNNKEL (reference sequence). CDR3 length: 13 residues. V gave up 6 bases and J gave up 3 bases, with 12 bases separating them.

This clonotype was detected only once. This CDR3 fails to terminate in the conserved phenylalanine or tryptophan, so it likely reflects a read error. Because the CDR3's place on the DNA is in doubt, the DNA is left out and the CDR3 is given as listed by TCRdb. V and J are TRBV7-7 and TRBJ2-4; no check of the table's D call, TRBD2, against the DNA was made. 8 amino acids form the CDR3, both terminal residues included. CDR1 SSHAT and CDR2 FNYEAQ come from the germline V gene (reference sequence). The CDR3 sequence: CASSLTRQ.